Reported below is one T cell receptor (beta chain). This receptor's antigen is unknown. Base qualities were left out, and no much larger clone turns up one base away. This record belongs to a study of blood T cell repertoires in COVID-19 (dated by TCRdb to 2018 to 2020). Some background on the complete study: The collaborator samples originated in the United States, Italy and Spain and spanned the acute and convalescent phases of COVID-19. The sample metadata nearly always contained a de-identified subject ID, COVID-19 status, age in years and sex. The samples were drawn from two sources: the first 160 participants of the ongoing ImmuneRACE study, and 1,000 to 1,500 subjects contributed by 6 global collaborators. Where available, HLA class I and class II types were taken from metadata supplied by the sample provider and were not determined by assay-based typing. The material from the prospective study consisted of cDNA or gDNA derived from T cells, B-cell-depleted T cells, or PBMCs. Deeply sampled blood TCRbeta repertoires from subjects exposed to, actively infected with, or recovered from COVID-19 were included in the dataset. The repertoires were made available in a free public database intended to serve as a resource for research on the immune response to SARS-CoV-2.

TCRbeta CDR3 regions were amplified from genomic DNA by means of the immunoSEQ Assay, a bias-controlled multiplex PCR. Under the source paper's analysis protocol: Within the assay, amplification of reference gene primers was used to estimate how many nucleated cells each sample contained. To quantify the absolute abundance of each unique TCRbeta CDR3 rearrangement, sequence reads were collapsed and filtered. For each sample, productive Simpson clonality was calculated by taking the square root of Simpson's diversity index across productive rearrangements. Entries here come from immuneACCESS through TCRdb and include only in-frame sequences with V and J called. Some clones fail to appear in such tables; in the studies checked, an unresolved V gene covers under half of the shortfall, and the cause of the remainder is unknown. Clone size and V and J calls were adopted from that table, with D and trimming inferred from the DNA. Across this sample there are about 140,000 clones, with 88% seen only once. The ten most abundant clones make up more than 1.5% of the sample.

The CDR3 goes from the cysteine to the phenylalanine over 13 residues. The read is trimmed to its CDR3 DNA, 39 bases read in frame from base 1. Deletion took 1 base off V and 4 bases off J, with a span of 7 bases between the germline ends. From the germline V gene (reference sequence), CDR1 is SEHNR and CDR2 is FQNEAQ. Study-level results and caveats: Clinical and demographic metadata were provided uncurated, with the amount varying by source and participant.

Whole blood was collected in K2EDTA tubes by collaborating institutions according to the institutions' own protocols. For TCRbeta analysis, collaborators shipped samples in one of three forms: frozen whole blood, isolated PBMCs, or DNA extracted from either of those sample types. This receptor was identified in an older woman with acute or convalescent COVID-19. The chain is assembled from TRBV7-9 and TRBJ1-2; the D gene is unclear. Sequenced material: peripheral blood. The CDR3 amino acid sequence is: CASSLEEAYGYTF. The DNA reads as follows: TGTGCCAGCAGCTTAGAAGAGGCCTATGGCTACACCTTC.